A single sample is the source of the 22 T cell receptor beta chains below, sequenced in a study of regulatory T cells in long-lasting Graves disease. The time point here: persistent/refractory GD, antithyroid drugs over 5 years with positive TRAb. Extracted PBMC RNA gave rise to the TCR library. The TCR beta library used iRepertoire HTBI primers with Arm-PCR amplification of CDR3. TCRdb independently ran MiXCR on the multiplex PCR reads; one entry per CDR3 protein. The data hold some 470,000 distinct CDR3 sequences, with 20% to 25% observed a single time. Source: peripheral blood mononuclear cells (PBMCs), taken when the disease was refractory, from a patient treated with antithyroid drugs. The receptor source for this set is a female donor with Graves disease.

In its sample, this clonotype was seen many times. V and J are TRBV28 and TRBJ1-1; perhaps TRBD1 as D (5 bases). This CDR3 has 12 residues. CDR1 MDHEN and CDR2 SYDVKM come from the germline V gene. Trimming took off 6 bases at V and 2 bases at J, with 7 bases between the two ends. This CDR3 is CASRTANTEAFF. DNA of the CDR3: TGTGCCAGCAGGACAGCTAACACTGAAGCTTTCTTT.

As for this clonotype: A single base separates this from a much larger clone, so it may be a read error. The chain couples TRBV6-6 to TRBJ1-1, with no clear D. CDR1 MNHNY and CDR2 SVGAGI come from the germline V gene (reference sequence). Trimming left V 0 bases short and J 0 bases short, with 8 bases between. The CDR3 spans 15 residues. DNA for the CDR3: TGTGCCAGCAGTTACTCGGGCAGGTTGAACACTGAAGCTTTCTTT. Protein: CASSYSGRLNTEAFF.

This clonotype was observed many times. The chain uses TRBV12-3 or TRBV12-4 and TRBJ2-2; the D is unclear. Trimming removed 11 bases from V and 3 bases from J, with 10 bases in between. CDR3 size: 12 residues. The CDR3 DNA reads as TGTGCCTCCTTAGGCGACACCGGGGAGCTGTTTTTT. It codes for CASLGDTGELFF.

This clonotype turned up a few times. The chain joins TRBV5-4 to TRBJ1-1; the match to TRBD1 covers 8 bases. The junction had 10 bases not matched to a gene; V was cut back by 4 bases and J by 5 bases. Germline CDR1 is SGHNT and CDR2 is YYREEE (reference sequence). The CDR3 runs to 15 residues. CDR3 sequence (DNA): TGTGCCAGCAGCGGGAGCAGGGGGCGTCGGACTGAAGCTTTCTTT. It encodes CASSGSRGRRTEAFF.

This clonotype was found a few times. V is TRBV13 and J is TRBJ1-4, with D unclear. The V gene's germline CDR1 is PRHDT and CDR2 FYEKMQ (reference sequence). CDR3 size: 13 residues. The germline V and J ends were trimmed by 0 bases and 6 bases, with 5 bases remaining between them. CDR3 DNA: TGTGCCAGCAGCTTAGGGGCAGATGAAAAACTGTTTTTT. This translates into CASSLGADEKLFF.

This clonotype turned up a few times. The V gene is TRBV7-2, the J gene TRBJ2-3, with a tentative D call TRBD2 (6 bases). The V gene's germline CDR1 is SGHTA and CDR2 FQGNSA. The CDR3 has 13 residues. The ends were cut back, 0 bases at V and 5 bases at J, with 6 bases in the middle. This CDR3 is CASSLAGGDTQYF. Here the CDR3 DNA reads TGTGCCAGCAGCTTAGCGGGGGGAGATACGCAGTATTTT.

This clonotype has ten or more counts. The chain is built from TRBV11-2 and TRBJ1-1; D gene uncertain. The CDR3 is 18 residues long. V lost 0 bases to trimming and J lost 0 bases, with 17 bases between them. Germline CDR1 and CDR2: SGHAT and FQNNGV. The CDR3 here is CASSLDRLRGSMNTEAFF. The CDR3 DNA sequence: TGTGCCAGCAGCTTAGACCGCCTTCGTGGGAGCATGAACACTGAAGCTTTCTTT.

In this sample, this clonotype turned up many times. The chain links TRBV2 to TRBJ1-1; D is perhaps TRBD1 (5 bases). V shed 7 bases and J shed 5 bases, with 14 bases lying between them. The length of the CDR3 is 13 residues. Germline CDR1 reads SNHLY; CDR2 reads FYNNEI. This CDR3 reads CASKGRGGTEAFF. The CDR3 DNA sequence: TGTGCCAGCAAAGGTCGGGGGGGAACTGAAGCTTTCTTT.

This sequence joins TRBV5-8 and TRBJ2-7; either TRBD1 or TRBD2 may fit D (5 bases each). CDR1 is SGHTS, CDR2 YDEGEE, per germline. The length of the CDR3 is 17 residues. V lost 3 bases, J lost 6 bases, and 25 bases lay in between. The CDR3, as DNA: TGTGCCAGCAGCTCGGAGCAGGCCGAGGGGTTCATATCCGAGCAGTACTTC. Its protein product is CASSSEQAEGFISEQYF.

This clonotype showed up just a few times. The CDR3 protein is CASSVTGVKNIQYF. The CDR3 region has the DNA TGTGCCAGCAGCGTGACAGGGGTCAAAAACATTCAGTACTTC. The chain links TRBV7-3 to TRBJ2-4; TRBD1 aligns across 8 bases. The CDR3 length is 14 residues. Trimming cost V 5 bases and J 3 bases; bases outside gene matches: 3. Germline lookup yields CDR1 SGHTA and CDR2 FQGTGA.

The chain is built from TRBV11-2 and TRBJ2-1; maybe TRBD2 (6 bases). The CDR3 has 16 amino acids. Germline V gives CDR1 SGHAT, CDR2 FQNNGV. Trimming pared 4 bases from V and 5 bases from J, leaving 18 bases between. CDR3 loop: CASSSRTGDGHNEQFF. The CDR3 region has the DNA TGTGCCAGCAGCTCGCGGACGGGAGATGGCCACAATGAGCAGTTCTTC.

In its sample, this clonotype was seen many times. The chain joins TRBV6-1 to TRBJ2-7, with 12 bases lining up with TRBD2. CDR3 size: 13 residues. The germline V gene has CDR1 MNHNS and CDR2 SASEGT. CDR3: CASGLAGSYEQYF. The CDR3 DNA reads TGTGCATCCGGACTAGCGGGGTCCTACGAGCAGTACTTC.

This clonotype was observed many times. This chain links TRBV28 with TRBJ2-4, with D tentatively TRBD1 (5 bases). Germline assignment: CDR1 MDHEN and CDR2 SYDVKM. The CDR3 contains 17 residues. V was cut by 6 bases and J by 0 bases, with 18 bases left in between. For the CDR3, the DNA is TGTGCCAGCAGGCCCACAGGAAGCCCCCTAGCCAAAAACATTCAGTACTTC. It yields the protein CASRPTGSPLAKNIQYF.

As for this clonotype: This may be a read error: a much more frequent sequence differs by one nucleotide. This sequence joins TRBV7-2 and TRBJ2-7, with 7 positions matching TRBD1. Germline V gene sequence: CDR1 SGHTA, CDR2 FQGNSA. The CDR3 is 14 amino acids. With V trimmed by 6 bases and J by 3 bases, 8 bases remained unmatched. The CDR3 loop is CASSGQVGNYEQYF. CDR3 DNA sequence: TGTGCCAGCAGTGGACAGGTGGGGAACTACGAGCAGTACTTC.

This chain joins TRBV6-1 and TRBJ2-2; D not resolved. The length of the CDR3 is 14 residues. From germline, CDR1 is MNHNS and CDR2 SASEGT. V lost 8 bases and J 2 bases, leaving 12 bases between the germline ends. CDR3 sequence (DNA): TGTGCCAGCGCCCCCATAGTAAACACCGGGGAGCTGTTTTTT. Translating it yields CASAPIVNTGELFF.

Only a few counts were recorded for this clonotype. This sequence joins TRBV7-2 and TRBJ2-7; TRBD2 matches at 8 bases. Germline V gene lookup returns CDR1 SGHTA and CDR2 FQGNSA. V lost 5 bases to trimming and J lost 5 bases; unmatched junction nucleotides: 8. There are 14 residues in the CDR3. In DNA form, the CDR3 reads TGTGCCAGCAGCCTCAAGCGGGAGTTCGACGAGCAGTACTTC. It is translated as CASSLKREFDEQYF.

This clonotype was counted many times. The genes are TRBV27 and TRBJ2-2, with D possibly matching TRBD1 (6 bases). Trimming took off 7 bases at V and 5 bases at J, with 14 bases between the two ends. This CDR3 comprises 14 residues. Germline values: CDR1 MNHEY, CDR2 SMNVEV (reference sequence). CDR3 coding DNA: TGTGCCAGCACTCCAGGGGACCTGACCGGGGAGCTGTTTTTT. It is translated as CASTPGDLTGELFF.

This clonotype was counted at least ten times. The CDR3 sequence is CASSLHDRSINQPQHF. CDR3 nucleotide sequence: TGTGCCAGCAGCTTACACGACAGGAGTATCAATCAGCCCCAGCATTTT. This chain joins TRBV7-2 and TRBJ1-5; a weak D match, TRBD1 (6 bases). The CDR3 extends over 16 amino acids. Germline CDR1 SGHTA, CDR2 FQGNSA. Trimming removed 2 bases at V and 3 bases at J, with 14 bases between. Filled out from reference TRBV7-2 and TRBJ1-5, the complete variable domain reads GAGVSQSPSNKVTEKGKDVELRCDPISGHTALYWYRQSLGQGLEFLIYFQGNSAPDKSGLPSDRFSAERTGGSVSTLTIQRTQQEDSAVYLCASSLHDRSINQPQHFGDGTRLSIL.

The gene calls are TRBV7-9 and TRBJ1-4; 7 bases are a match to TRBD1. This CDR3 has 15 residues. V shed 1 base and J 8 bases; nucleotides not matched to a gene: 7. The germline gives CDR1 SEHNR, CDR2 FQNEAQ (reference sequence). This chain's CDR3 is CASSLERGTEEKLFF. DNA of the CDR3: TGTGCCAGCAGCTTAGAACGCGGGACAGAGGAAAAACTGTTTTTT.

The chain joins TRBV29-1 to TRBJ2-7; 7 bases are a match to TRBD2. Germline CDR1 reads SQVTM; CDR2 reads ANQGSEA. J gave up 0 bases and V 4 bases, and 3 bases lay outside the gene matches. The CDR3 has 13 residues. The CDR3: CSVVGLYSYEQYF. CDR3 nucleotide sequence: TGCAGCGTTGTGGGACTATACTCCTACGAGCAGTACTTC.

This clonotype was recorded many times. The chain employs TRBV6-1 and TRBJ1-2, with TRBD1 identical over 7 bases. Per the germline V gene, CDR1 is MNHNS and CDR2 is SASEGT. This CDR3 is 15 amino acids long. V shed 7 bases, J shed 3 bases, and the junction held 11 bases outside the gene matches. The CDR3 DNA follows: TGTGCCAGCACAAACGGGGACAGTCATTACTATGGCTACACCTTC. It translates to CASTNGDSHYYGYTF.

This chain links TRBV28 with TRBJ2-5, with 11 bases aligning to TRBD1. The trim removed 6 bases at V and 4 bases at J, leaving 7 bases unmatched. The CDR3 runs to 15 residues. The V gene's germline CDR1 is MDHEN and CDR2 SYDVKM. The CDR3 region has the DNA TGTGCCAGCAGCGGCGGACAGGGGGCAGCAGAGACCCAGTACTTC. This sequence encodes CASSGGQGAAETQYF.